The sequence of this TCR beta chain was determined in a study of vaccination effects on CD4 cells after COVID-19. Turning to the study itself: The second dose preceded post-vaccine samples by a median of 72 days. Overall study findings and caveats: Researchers report that only 1 of 255 vaccine-induced clones in healthy vaccinees cross-reacted with common cold coronaviruses.

Expansion of antigen-specific CD4+ T cells with viral peptide pools was carried out by the ViraFEST assay before sequencing. At the end of approximately 10 days of culture, CD4+ T cells were isolated. Each participant was administered two doses of either the BNT162b2 or the mRNA-1273 vaccine. Cultures used around 1.8 million PBMC per well, approximately 9.7 IU/ml IL-2 and 9.5 to 10 ug/ml peptides. On both days 3 and 7, half of the culture medium was replaced with IL-2 medium. To note about this clone: The antigen is not known.

The CDR3 covers 13 residues. Trimming took off 2 bases at V and 5 bases at J, with 9 bases between the two ends. Germline-derived CDR1 and CDR2 are SGHTA and FQGTGA. The method was immunoSEQ multiplex PCR; TCRdb's version includes in-frame clones alone and lacks a portion of them. This table has about 69,000 clones, 74% appearing once. The TCR comes from a human donor who received a COVID-19 vaccine. The sequencing here drew on CD4+ T cells from PBMCs cultured with HCoV-229E spike peptides, taken after COVID-19 vaccination. This chain connects TRBV7-3 to TRBJ2-5, with D tentatively TRBD1 or TRBD2 (6 bases each). The CDR3 coding sequence is TGTGCCAGCAGCTTACTAGGGGGGGAGACCCAGTACTTC. This encodes CASSLLGGETQYF.